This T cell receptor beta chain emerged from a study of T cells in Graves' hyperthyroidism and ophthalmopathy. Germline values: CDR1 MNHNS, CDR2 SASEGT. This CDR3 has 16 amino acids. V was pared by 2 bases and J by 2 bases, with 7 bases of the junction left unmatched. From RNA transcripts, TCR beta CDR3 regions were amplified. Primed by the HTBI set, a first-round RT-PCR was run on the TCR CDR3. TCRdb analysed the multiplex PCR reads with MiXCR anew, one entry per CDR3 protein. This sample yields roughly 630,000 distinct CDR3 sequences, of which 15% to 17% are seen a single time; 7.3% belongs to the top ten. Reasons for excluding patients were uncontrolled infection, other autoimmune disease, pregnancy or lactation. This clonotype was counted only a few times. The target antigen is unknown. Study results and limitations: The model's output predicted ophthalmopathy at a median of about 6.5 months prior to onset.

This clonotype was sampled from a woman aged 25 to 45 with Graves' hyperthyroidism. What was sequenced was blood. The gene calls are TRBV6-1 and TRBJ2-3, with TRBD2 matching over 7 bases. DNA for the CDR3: TGTGCCAGCAGTGAATGGGCTAGCGGAGACACAGATACGCAGTATTTT. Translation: CASSEWASGDTDTQYF.